This T cell receptor (beta chain) was identified during a study of T cells after yellow fever vaccination. TCRdb analysed the 5' RACE reads with MiXCR anew, one entry per CDR3 protein. The table lists 300,000 or so distinct CDR3 sequences, approximately 10% of them singletons. This CDR3 has 13 residues. Germline V gene data show CDR1 as MNHEY and CDR2 as SVGAGI. With 6 bases clipped from V and 6 bases from J, the junction kept 5 bases outside the gene matches. This clonotype showed up just a few times. Antigen specificity is unknown. Study conclusions and caveats: Peaking on day 5 versus 15, the secondary response was faster but weaker.

The source of this sequence is a young man who received the YFV17D yellow fever vaccine. The specimen was CD4+ T cells sorted from PBMCs, collected 5 days after the yellow fever booster vaccination. The V gene is TRBV6-5, the J gene TRBJ1-2; 9 nucleotides line up with TRBD1. The chain's CDR3 is CASRGQGRDGYTF. The CDR3 DNA follows: TGTGCCAGCAGGGGACAGGGACGCGATGGCTACACCTTC.